The clone carrying this TCR beta chain was recorded once. CDR3 size: 19 residues. CDR1 LGHNA and CDR2 YNFKEQ come from the germline V gene. With 4 bases clipped from V and 0 bases from J, the junction kept 15 bases outside the gene matches. PCR employed 60 Vbeta and 13 Jbeta primers. The data were produced by immunoSEQ multiplex PCR, yet TCRdb's version contains in-frame clones alone and is incomplete. The table lists some 250,000 clones, approximately 80% of them singletons. The data were obtained in a study of cytomegalovirus exposure and HLA in healthy donors. This TCR was sampled from a woman in her fifties or sixties in good health and CMV-seropositive. This sequence joins TRBV4-2 and TRBJ2-4; 7 nucleotides match TRBD1. Sequenced: PBMCs. CDR3 residues: CASSPPLRRTGIAKNIQYF. CDR3 nucleotides: TGTGCCAGCAGCCCGCCTCTACGGAGGACAGGTATAGCCAAAAACATTCAGTACTTC.